These 8 T cell receptor beta chains were all obtained from the same sample, sequenced in a study of blood T cell repertoires in COVID-19. Clones were read by immunoSEQ multiplex PCR, and TCRdb kept only the in-frame ones, dropping some. The sample holds about 240,000 clones, around three quarters seen once. The sample taken for sequencing was peripheral blood. These receptors originate from a woman aged 80 or older with acute or convalescent COVID-19.

The rearrangement uses TRBV6-5 and TRBJ2-5, with TRBD2 matching over 9 bases. Trimming at V came to 1 base and at J to 1 base, leaving 1 base not matched to a gene. CDR3 size: 15 residues. Germline CDR1 is MNHEY and CDR2 is SVGAGI. CDR3 sequence reads: CASSYLAGAQETQYF. In nucleotides, the CDR3 is TGTGCCAGCAGTTACTTAGCGGGGGCCCAAGAGACCCAGTACTTC.

The table lists this clone with many counts. The chain has TRBV23-1 and TRBJ1-2; tentatively, D is TRBD1 (6 bases). TRBV23-1 is flagged as an ORF with uncertain function. The V and J ends lost 2 bases and 3 bases respectively, with 13 bases between them. CDR3 length: 15 amino acids. The CDR3, as DNA: TGCGCCAGCAGTCAACCCCCAGACAGGCACTATGGCTACACCTTC. It encodes CASSQPPDRHYGYTF.

This sequence joins TRBV19 and TRBJ1-2; the match to TRBD1 covers 9 bases. This CDR3 is built from 15 residues. V gave up 4 bases and J gave up 4 bases; unmatched junction bases: 7. Germline V gene data show CDR1 as LNHDA and CDR2 as SQIVND (reference sequence). The CDR3 sequence: CASSTTGGVGYGYTF. The CDR3 DNA is TGTGCCAGTAGTACCACAGGGGGCGTCGGCTATGGCTACACCTTC. Together with reference TRBV19 and TRBJ1-2, the CDR3 gives the full variable domain: DGGITQSPKYLFRKEGQNVTLSCEQNLNHDAMYWYRQDPGQGLRLIYYSQIVNDFQKGDIAEGYSVSREKKESFPLTVTSAQKNPTAFYLCASSTTGGVGYGYTFGSGTRLTVV.

The V gene is TRBV28, the J gene TRBJ2-1; TRBD2 matches at 12 bases. The CDR3 loop spans 15 amino acids. The germline V gene has CDR1 MDHEN and CDR2 SYDVKM. With V trimmed by 6 bases and J by 7 bases, 7 bases remained unmatched. The CDR3 loop is CASRSTSGGHNEQFF. CDR3 in DNA: TGTGCCAGCAGATCGACTAGCGGGGGTCATAATGAGCAGTTCTTC.

The chain is built from TRBV5-1 and TRBJ1-1, with D maybe TRBD1 (5 bases). Deletions cut 0 bases from V and 11 bases from J, with 14 bases between. Germline V lookup: CDR1 SGHRS, CDR2 YFSETQ. This CDR3 contains 13 residues. CDR3 sequence (DNA): TGCGCCAGCAGCTTGGGGACAACAGACGGCGCTTTCTTT. Translating it yields CASSLGTTDGAFF.

The chain couples TRBV27 to TRBJ1-2; the D is unclear. Trimming pared 3 bases from V and 0 bases from J, leaving 8 bases between. Germline loops: CDR1 MNHEY, CDR2 SMNVEV (reference sequence). The CDR3 extends over 14 amino acids. CDR3 sequence: CASSFGGANYGYTF. CDR3 DNA: TGTGCCAGCAGTTTCGGCGGCGCTAACTATGGCTACACCTTC.

The chain carries TRBV3-1 (or the pseudogene TRBV3-2) and TRBJ2-3, with 10 bases matching TRBD2. V gave up 4 bases and J gave up 3 bases; unmatched junction bases: 4. The CDR3 loop spans 15 amino acids. Germline CDR1 LGHDT, CDR2 YNNKEL (reference sequence). This CDR3 is CASSLLAGRTDTQYF. CDR3 nucleotides: TGTGCCAGCAGCCTACTAGCGGGAAGGACAGATACGCAGTATTTT.

This chain connects TRBV5-6 to TRBJ1-2, with D possibly matching TRBD1 (5 bases). There are 11 residues in the CDR3. Trimming pared 2 bases from V and 11 bases from J, leaving 10 bases between. Germline CDR1 SGHDT, CDR2 YYEEEE. The CDR3 DNA sequence: TGTGCCAGCAGCTTTGCGGGGCGTTACACCTTC. This codes for CASSFAGRYTF.